This T cell receptor beta chain was observed in a study of T cell responses to AZD1222 COVID-19 vaccine. The study, taken as a whole, reports: Spike-specific TCRs gained breadth and depth after people received two AZD1222 doses. Across spike, vaccine-associated CD4 TCRs were found, dominant at 160-218 and 743-854.

CDR3 size: 14 residues. Germline V gives CDR1 MNHEY, CDR2 SVGAGI. Trimming at V came to 6 bases and at J to 3 bases, leaving 4 bases not matched to a gene. As concerns this clone: Its antigen remains unknown.

Measured with immunoSEQ multiplex PCR; TCRdb has only the in-frame clones, and not every one. This repertoire shows some 120,000 clones, around nine tenths found once; its top ten account for approximately 7.6%. The gene calls are TRBV6-5 and TRBJ2-7, with 11 nucleotides matching TRBD2. The source of this sequence is an adult in good health. This material consisted of peripheral blood, taken on day 0 of AZD1222 vaccination. The CDR3 nucleotides read TGTGCCAGCAGACCGGGACTAGCGGTCTACGAGCAGTACTTC. This gives the protein CASRPGLAVYEQYF.